The 18 T cell receptor beta chains below were found in one sample sequenced in a study of a mutant IDH1 vaccine in newly diagnosed glioma. This sample's time point: week 35, safety follow-up. Each dose delivered 300 ug of mutant IDH1 20-mer peptide subcutaneously with imiquimod. Their antigens remain unidentified. Clones were read by immunoSEQ multiplex PCR, and TCRdb kept only the in-frame ones, dropping some. The table includes 60,000 to 65,000 clones, 80% to 90% detected once. This sample comprised PBMCs, obtained from a glioma patient whose treatment included an IDH1 peptide vaccine. These receptors were collected from a middle-aged man with glioma.

This chain joins TRBV27 and TRBJ2-1; D is uncertain. Trimming took off 7 bases at V and 0 bases at J, with 13 bases between the two ends. Per germline, CDR1 MNHEY and CDR2 SMNVEV (reference sequence). This CDR3 region has 15 residues. CDR3 DNA sequence: TGTGCCAGCACTAGACTCGACATCTCCTACAATGAGCAGTTCTTC. It yields the protein CASTRLDISYNEQFF.

This clone was seen only a few times. The chain is built from TRBV15 and TRBJ1-2; possible D gene TRBD1, 6 bases. Germline-derived CDR1 and CDR2 are LNHNV and YYDKDF (reference sequence). V shed 5 bases and J shed 6 bases, with 16 bases lying between them. CDR3 length: 14 residues. CDR3 DNA: TGTGCCACCAGCCTACGCTGGGCAGGGGATGGCTACACCTTC. This gives the protein CATSLRWAGDGYTF.

This clone was found once. The chain has TRBV5-4 and TRBJ1-2; TRBD1 matches 7 bases. In germline, CDR1 is SGHNT, CDR2 YYREEE (reference sequence). Unmatched junction bases numbered 7, after V lost 4 bases and J lost 4 bases. The CDR3 has 14 amino acids. The CDR3 bases are TGTGCCAGCAGCCTGACAGGGATCGGCTATGGCTACACCTTC. It specifies CASSLTGIGYGYTF.

V usage is TRBV10-3 and J usage is TRBJ2-7; TRBD1 matches 9 bases. This CDR3 comprises 12 residues. CDR1 and CDR2 from the germline V gene are ENHRY and SYGVKD. Trimming at V came to 10 bases and at J to 1 base, leaving 2 bases not matched to a gene. CDR3 nucleotides: TGTGCCACGACAGGGGGTTCCTACGAGCAGTACTTC. Amino acid sequence: CATTGGSYEQYF.

V and J are TRBV6-6 and TRBJ1-2; TRBD1 is a possible D gene (5 bases). The V gene's germline CDR1 is MNHNY and CDR2 SVGAGI (reference sequence). The CDR3 contains 14 residues. The ends were cut back, 8 bases at V and 4 bases at J, with 17 bases in the middle. The chain's CDR3 is CASAPTGPTYGYTF. The DNA for the CDR3 is TGTGCCAGCGCTCCTACAGGCCCGACCTATGGCTACACCTTC.

DNA for the CDR3: TGTGCCAGCAGTTTCGGGACTAGCGTCAGCACAGATACGCAGTATTTT. It yields the protein CASSFGTSVSTDTQYF. V usage is TRBV6-6 and J usage is TRBJ2-3; 10 bases map to TRBD2. Germline CDR1 and CDR2: MNHNY and SVGAGI (reference sequence). This CDR3 is built from 16 residues. After removal of 4 bases from V and 0 bases from J, the junction contained 4 bases not matched to a gene.

V is TRBV7-8 and J is TRBJ1-1; D unclear. Germline V gives CDR1 SGHVS, CDR2 FQNEAQ. The V end lost 3 bases, the J end lost 6 bases, and 8 bases lay between the germline ends. The CDR3 covers 12 residues. The CDR3 sequence: CASSFGSSEAFF. The CDR3, as DNA: TGTGCCAGCAGCTTCGGGAGCTCTGAAGCTTTCTTT.

The chain is built from TRBV18 and TRBJ2-1, with D maybe TRBD1 (8 bases). The CDR3 sequence is 15 residues long. Germline V gene data show CDR1 as KGHSH and CDR2 as LQKENI. With 2 bases removed from V and 4 bases from J, the gap between germline ends came to 12 bases. The DNA for the CDR3 is TGTGCCAGCTCACCAGTACAGGGGGGGTACAATGAGCAGTTCTTC. This translates into CASSPVQGGYNEQFF. Drawing the rest from reference TRBV18 and TRBJ2-1, the complete variable domain is NAGVMQNPRHLVRRRGQEARLRCSPMKGHSHVYWYRQLPEEGLKFMVYLQKENIIDESGMPKERFSAEFPKEGPSILRIQQVVRGDSAAYFCASSPVQGGYNEQFFGPGTRLTVL.

The rearrangement links TRBV21-1 to TRBJ1-3. TRBV21-1 represents a pseudogene. This CDR3 has 13 amino acids. DNA of the CDR3: TGTGCCAGCAGCAAAGGGGCTGGAAACACCATATATTTT. It is translated as CASSKGAGNTIYF.

The chain recombines TRBV19 with TRBJ1-5; possible D gene TRBD1, 5 bases. The CDR3 extends over 14 amino acids. The V gene lost 3 bases and the J gene lost 7 bases, with 13 bases spanning the gap. CDR1 is LNHDA, CDR2 SQIVND, per germline (reference sequence). As DNA, the CDR3 is TGTGCCAGTAGTATCTTCCAGGGTCGGCAGCCCCAGCATTTT. Translating it yields CASSIFQGRQPQHF.

Turning to this clone: This same CDR3 is encoded by further DNA sequences in the sample. The V and J genes are TRBV10-2 and TRBJ1-6; TRBD1 is a possible D gene (5 bases). The CDR3 sequence is 13 residues long. Germline-derived CDR1 and CDR2 are WSHSY and SAAADI. Trimming removed 6 bases from V and 8 bases from J, with 11 bases in between. The CDR3 DNA reads as TGCGCCAGCAGAGGACAACCCCATTCACCCCTCCACTTT. It yields the protein CASRGQPHSPLHF.

DNA of the CDR3: TGTGCCAGCAGTCGGACTAGCGGGCCTCAAGAGACCCAGTACTTC. Protein product: CASSRTSGPQETQYF. The rearrangement uses TRBV27 and TRBJ2-5; 11 bases agree with TRBD2. This CDR3 comprises 15 residues. Trimming took 5 bases from V and 2 from J; bases not matched to a gene: 4. Germline CDR1 is MNHEY and CDR2 is SMNVEV (reference sequence).

The V and J genes are TRBV7-8 and TRBJ2-7, with no clear D. CDR3 length equals 13 residues. Germline V gene lookup returns CDR1 SGHVS and CDR2 FQNEAQ. The germline V and J ends were trimmed by 3 bases and 5 bases, with 11 bases remaining between them. CDR3 sequence (DNA): TGTGCCAGCAGCTTGGATAGTCTGGACGAGCAGTACTTC. Translated: CASSLDSLDEQYF. The full variable domain, in which reference TRBV7-8 and TRBJ2-7 provide the parts outside the CDR3, is GAGVSQSPRYKVAKRGQDVALRCDPISGHVSLFWYQQALGQGPEFLTYFQNEAQLDKSGLPSDRFFAERPEGSVSTLKIQRTQQEDSAVYLCASSLDSLDEQYFGPGTRLTVT.

The chain uses TRBV5-4 and TRBJ1-1; tentatively, D is TRBD1 (6 bases). The V and J ends lost 6 bases and 2 bases respectively, with 23 bases between them. The CDR3 has 17 residues. Germline V gives CDR1 SGHNT, CDR2 YYREEE (reference sequence). For the CDR3, the DNA is TGTGCCAGCACCAAACCTAAAACAGGGACCGCAAACACTGAAGCTTTCTTT. Protein product: CASTKPKTGTANTEAFF.

The J gene is TRBJ2-7, the V gene TRBV11-2; 10 bases fit TRBD2. V shed 5 bases and J 6 bases; nucleotides not matched to a gene: 10. Germline lookup yields CDR1 SGHAT and CDR2 FQNNGV. The CDR3 is made up of 15 amino acids. In DNA, the CDR3 is TGTGCCAGCAGCGCCTCGGGACTAGCGAGGGTCGAGCAGTACTTC. Translating gives CASSASGLARVEQYF.

This chain connects TRBV11-2 to TRBJ2-3, with TRBD2 matching 12 bases. This CDR3 region has 15 residues. Per germline, CDR1 SGHAT and CDR2 FQNNGV. J gave up 5 bases and V 3 bases, and 3 bases lay outside the gene matches. This CDR3 is CASSFLAGGRDTQYF. The CDR3 DNA sequence: TGTGCCAGCAGCTTCCTAGCGGGGGGGCGAGATACGCAGTATTTT. The full variable domain, completed using reference TRBV11-2 and TRBJ2-3, is EAGVAQSPRYKIIEKRQSVAFWCNPISGHATLYWYQQILGQGPKLLIQFQNNGVVDDSQLPKDRFSAERLKGVDSTLKIQPAKLEDSAVYLCASSFLAGGRDTQYFGPGTRLTVL.

The chain is built from TRBV27 and TRBJ1-5; no definite D call. Germline V gene sequence: CDR1 MNHEY, CDR2 SMNVEV (reference sequence). The CDR3 totals 11 residues. V was cut by 8 bases and J by 6 bases, with 8 bases left in between. The CDR3 loop is CASGQSQPQHF. CDR3 DNA sequence: TGTGCCAGCGGCCAAAGTCAGCCCCAGCATTTT.

The chain employs TRBV6-5 and TRBJ2-7, with no clear D. CDR3 length: 11 amino acids. Trimming shortened V by 6 bases and J by 6 bases, and 9 bases separated the two germline ends. Germline V CDR1 and CDR2: MNHEY, SVGAGI. CDR3 sequence (DNA): TGTGCCAGCAGCCACGTTGGCGAGCAGTACTTC. Translation gives CASSHVGEQYF.